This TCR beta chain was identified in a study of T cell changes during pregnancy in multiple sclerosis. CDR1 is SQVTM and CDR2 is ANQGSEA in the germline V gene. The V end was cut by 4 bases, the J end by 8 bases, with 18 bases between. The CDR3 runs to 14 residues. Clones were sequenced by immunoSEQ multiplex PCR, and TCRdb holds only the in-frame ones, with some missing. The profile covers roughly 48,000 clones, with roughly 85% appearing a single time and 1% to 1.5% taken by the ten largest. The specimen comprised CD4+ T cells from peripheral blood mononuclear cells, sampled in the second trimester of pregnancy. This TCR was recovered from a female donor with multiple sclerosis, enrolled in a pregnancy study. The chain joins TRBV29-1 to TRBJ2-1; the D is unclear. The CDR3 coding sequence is TGCAGCGTTGGGAAGACTTACCGCTCCGATGAGCAGTTCTTC. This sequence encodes CSVGKTYRSDEQFF.